These 27 T cell receptor beta chains originate from one sample sequenced in a study of molecular identifiers for immune sequencing clone quantification. TCRdb re-derived calls from the PCR reads in MiXCR, one entry per CDR3 protein. This sample carries hundreds of thousands of distinct CDR3 sequences, 25% of them seen once, and the ten largest clones take about 0.73%. The sample taken for sequencing was naive CD8+ T cells from blood, with Jurkat cell RNA spiked in. The subset here: FACS-sorted CD8+CD4-CCR7+CD45RA+ naive T cells. The receptors were sampled from a human donor in good health. Some libraries in this study had Jurkat cell RNA spiked in.

About this clonotype: A read error is possible here, since a much larger clone lies one base away. The missing conserved phenylalanine or tryptophan at the end of this CDR3 makes a read error likely. The genes are TRBV4-2 and TRBJ2-7; possible D gene TRBD1, 6 bases. CDR1 and CDR2 from the germline V gene are LGHNA and YNFKEQ. Deletions cut 0 bases from V and 0 bases from J, with 9 bases between. This CDR3 region has 15 residues. The CDR3 spells CASSQEGTRSYEQYY. The CDR3 DNA sequence: TGTGCCAGCAGCCAAGAGGGGACACGCTCCTACGAGCAGTACTAC.

This clonotype has ten or more counts. This chain links TRBV7-2 with TRBJ2-3; 11 bases are a match to TRBD2. The CDR3 extends over 16 amino acids. V shed 3 bases and J 3 bases; nucleotides not matched to a gene: 5. CDR1 is SGHTA, CDR2 FQGNSA, per germline. The chain's CDR3 is CASSLTSGDPTDTQYF. Written as DNA, the CDR3 is TGTGCCAGCAGCTTGACTAGCGGGGACCCGACAGATACGCAGTATTTT.

This clonotype has ten or more counts. This chain connects TRBV12-3 or TRBV12-4 to TRBJ1-4, with no clear D. The CDR3 is 14 amino acids. The V end was cut by 3 bases, the J end by 0 bases, with 5 bases between. The CDR3 sequence: CASSLSATNEKLFF. CDR3 coding DNA: TGTGCCAGCAGTTTGTCTGCAACTAATGAAAAACTGTTTTTT.

To note about this clonotype: Likely a read error: the CDR3 ends without its conserved phenylalanine or tryptophan. The chain employs TRBV6-5 and TRBJ2-7; either TRBD1 or TRBD2 may supply D (5 bases each). The CDR3 extends over 14 amino acids. Germline assignment: CDR1 MNHEY and CDR2 SVGAGI. Trimming took off 2 bases at V and 2 bases at J, with 10 bases between the two ends. CDR3 protein: CASSYLGETYEQYS. DNA of the CDR3: TGTGCCAGCAGTTACCTGGGGGAGACCTACGAGCAGTACTCC.

The table lists this clonotype with many counts. The J gene is TRBJ2-3, the V gene TRBV5-4; 7 bases agree with TRBD1. The CDR3 is 16 amino acids. Germline V gene lookup returns CDR1 SGHNT and CDR2 YYREEE (reference sequence). The trim removed 3 bases at V and 2 bases at J, leaving 9 bases unmatched. This CDR3 reads CASSWSGQLSTDTQYF. CDR3 DNA sequence: TGTGCCAGCAGCTGGTCGGGACAGTTATCCACAGATACGCAGTATTTT.

As to this clonotype: This could be a read error, since a much larger clone is one nucleotide away. The CDR3 spells CASSPYPSRGADISPLHF. CDR3 DNA sequence: TGTGCCAGCAGCCCCTACCCTTCGCGGGGCGCCGATATTTCACCCCTCCACTTT. The J gene is TRBJ1-6, the V gene TRBV28; TRBD1 is a possible D gene (5 bases). Between the trimmed V and J ends, which lost 6 bases and 9 bases, there was a span of 27 bases. Per the germline V gene, CDR1 is MDHEN and CDR2 is SYDVKM. This CDR3 region has 18 residues.

Concerning this clonotype: A much bigger clone sits one base away, suggesting this may be a read error. The chain couples TRBV7-2 to TRBJ2-6; possible D gene TRBD1, 5 bases. The CDR3 is 16 residues long. The V gene's germline CDR1 is SGHTA and CDR2 FQGNSA. For the CDR3, the DNA is TGTGCCAGCAGCCCTTTAGGGATATCTGGGGCCGACGTCCTGACTTTC. Amino acid sequence: CASSPLGISGADVLTF.

This clonotype was recorded at least ten times. The CDR3 region is CASGGAHMNTEAFF. In nucleotides, the CDR3 is TGTGCCAGCGGCGGGGCCCACATGAACACTGAAGCTTTCTTT. The chain is built from TRBV27 and TRBJ1-1; D is perhaps TRBD1 (5 bases). The CDR3 runs 14 residues. Trimming removed 8 bases at V and 0 bases at J, with 13 bases between. Germline V gene data show CDR1 as MNHEY and CDR2 as SMNVEV (reference sequence).

In the case of this clonotype: This may stem from a read error, because a much larger clone lies one nucleotide away. The rearrangement uses TRBV21-1 and TRBJ1-1. TRBV21-1 is a documented pseudogene. The CDR3 consists of 16 residues. The CDR3 loop reads CASTGGGRQGGTEAIF. CDR3 DNA sequence: TGTGCCAGCACCGGAGGGGGTCGGCAGGGCGGCACTGAAGCTATCTTT.

This clonotype has ten or more counts. The chain is built from TRBV7-2 and TRBJ2-3; maybe TRBD1 (5 bases). The V gene lost 0 bases and the J gene lost 4 bases, with 11 bases spanning the gap. This CDR3 is built from 15 residues. The germline V gene has CDR1 SGHTA and CDR2 FQGNSA. The CDR3 spells CASSLAVQASDTQYF. DNA for the CDR3: TGTGCCAGCAGCTTAGCTGTACAGGCCTCAGATACGCAGTATTTT.

This clonotype occurred once. At one boundary the junction diverges from the germline segment, which might be a read error. V and J are TRBV6-4 and TRBJ2-1; perhaps TRBD2 as D (6 bases). Germline CDR1 reads MRHNA; CDR2 reads SNTAGT. This CDR3 is 15 amino acids long. CDR3 sequence: CASSDYGGLHNAQFF. Written as DNA, the CDR3 is TGTGCCAGCAGTGACTACGGGGGTCTGCACAATGCGCAGTTCTTC.

The sample holds many counts of this clonotype. CDR3 DNA sequence: TGTGCCAGCAAACGAACGTGGGACAGCAACACCGGGGAGCTGTTTTTT. Protein sequence: CASKRTWDSNTGELFF. This chain joins TRBV6-2 or TRBV6-3 and TRBJ2-2; the match to TRBD1 covers 7 bases. V lost 7 bases and J lost 2; bases outside the gene matches: 10. In germline, CDR1 is MNHEY, CDR2 SVGEGT. The CDR3 length is 16 residues.

The chain uses TRBV19 and TRBJ1-2; TRBD1 might be the D (5 bases). CDR1 and CDR2 from the germline V gene are LNHDA and SQIVND (reference sequence). This CDR3 is built from 13 residues. Trimming cost V 7 bases and J 4 bases, with 13 bases left between them. CDR3 sequence reads: CASKVRGSYGYTF. The CDR3 DNA reads as TGTGCCAGTAAAGTCCGGGGGAGCTATGGCTACACCTTC.

This clonotype has just a few counts. The J gene is TRBJ1-4, the V gene TRBV4-1; 8 positions match TRBD1. Germline V gene data show CDR1 as MGHRA and CDR2 as YSYEKL. The J segment lost 8 bases and the V segment lost 0 bases, leaving 5 bases of the junction unmatched. The CDR3 is made up of 15 amino acids. In nucleotides, the CDR3 is TGCGCCAGCAGCCAAGAGGACAGGGTTGGGGAAAAACTGTTTTTT. Its translation: CASSQEDRVGEKLFF.

This clonotype has ten or more counts. The V and J genes are TRBV29-1 and TRBJ2-3, with TRBD2 matching 10 bases. Germline assignment: CDR1 SQVTM and CDR2 ANQGSEA. This CDR3 is 16 amino acids long. The chain's CDR3 is CRISGGAWGSTDTQYF. DNA for the CDR3: TGCAGAATAAGCGGGGGGGCATGGGGTAGCACAGATACGCAGTATTTT.

The gene calls are TRBV12-3 or TRBV12-4 and TRBJ2-7; 7 nucleotides line up with TRBD2. The CDR3 consists of 15 residues. The J segment lost 4 bases and the V segment lost 0 bases, leaving 6 bases of the junction unmatched. In nucleotides, the CDR3 is TGTGCCAGCAGTTTAGCATCAGCGGGACTTTACGAGCAGTACTTC. This codes for CASSLASAGLYEQYF.

This clonotype appeared a single time. A much larger clone lies one base from this, so it may be a read error. The J gene is TRBJ1-1, the V gene TRBV5-6; D is ambiguous. The germline V gene has CDR1 SGHDT and CDR2 YYEEEE. This CDR3 has 13 amino acids. Written as DNA, the CDR3 is TGTGTCAGCAGCTTTGATGCGATCCCTGAAGCTTTCTTT. This codes for CVSSFDAIPEAFF.

J is TRBJ2-2 and V is TRBV7-6; 7 bases align to TRBD1. CDR1 and CDR2 (germline): SGHVS, FNYEAQ. Trimming took 5 bases from V and 6 from J; bases not matched to a gene: 9. The CDR3 is 15 residues long. The CDR3 nucleotides are TGTGCCAGCAGCCCAACAGGGGTCGGGGCCGGGGAGCTGTTTTTT. Its translation is CASSPTGVGAGELFF.

This clonotype was counted a few times. The J gene is TRBJ1-3, the V gene TRBV20-1; no reliable D call. The CDR3 contains 15 residues. In germline, CDR1 is DFQATT, CDR2 SNEGSKA (reference sequence). Trimming removed 0 bases from V and 4 bases from J, with 13 bases in between. CDR3 residues: CSARDSWVAGNTIYF. DNA of the CDR3: TGCAGTGCTAGAGATTCTTGGGTGGCCGGAAACACCATATATTTT.

This clonotype was seen ten or more times. The chain employs TRBV3-1 and TRBJ1-1, with D possibly being TRBD1 (5 bases). The ends were cut back, 0 bases at V and 1 base at J, with 12 bases in the middle. Germline lookup yields CDR1 LGHDT and CDR2 YNNKEL (reference sequence). The CDR3 length is 16 residues. CDR3 sequence: CASSQEPPGTNTEAFF. The CDR3 nucleotides are TGTGCCAGCAGCCAAGAGCCTCCCGGGACGAACACTGAAGCTTTCTTT.

This clonotype was detected many times. The J gene is TRBJ2-6, the V gene TRBV14, with D possibly TRBD1 on 5 matching bases. The CDR3 is 16 residues long. From germline, CDR1 is SGHDN and CDR2 FVKESK. With 4 bases removed from V and 5 bases from J, the gap between germline ends came to 15 bases. Here the CDR3 DNA reads TGTGCCAGCAGCCCAGAGGACAATTTTCGGGCCAACGTCCTGACTTTC. As protein: CASSPEDNFRANVLTF. The entire variable domain, with the rest obtained from reference TRBV14 and TRBJ2-6, is as follows: EAGVTQFPSHSVIEKGQTVTLRCDPISGHDNLYWYRRVMGKEIKFLLHFVKESKQDESGMPNNRFLAERTGGTYSTLKVQPAELEDSGVYFCASSPEDNFRANVLTFGAGSRLTVL.

This clonotype was detected once. This sequence joins TRBV18 and TRBJ1-5, with no clear D. In germline, CDR1 is KGHSH, CDR2 LQKENI. This CDR3 is built from 13 residues. Trimming shortened V by 3 bases and J by 8 bases, and 11 bases separated the two germline ends. The CDR3 spells CASSPQEHEPQHF. The CDR3 coding sequence is TGTGCCAGCTCACCCCAGGAGCATGAGCCCCAGCATTTT.

A note on this clonotype: One end of the junction does not line up with germline, which may come from a read error. The chain recombines TRBV12-5 with TRBJ1-3, with D possibly being TRBD1 (5 bases). There are 15 residues in the CDR3. Germline CDR1 and CDR2: LGHNT and FRNRAP. In DNA, the CDR3 is TGTGCTAGTGCCCGAGGAGACAGCGGTGGAAACGCCATATATTTT. It yields the protein CASARGDSGGNAIYF.

This clonotype was seen at least ten times. The chain couples TRBV27 to TRBJ1-5, with 8 bases identical to TRBD1. The CDR3 contains 15 residues. Trimming removed 5 bases from V and 0 bases from J; junction bases left unmatched: 3. Germline loops: CDR1 MNHEY, CDR2 SMNVEV (reference sequence). The CDR3 is CASSRQGYSNQPQHF. As DNA, the CDR3 is TGTGCCAGCAGTCGACAGGGGTATAGCAATCAGCCCCAGCATTTT.

The chain employs TRBV6-1 and TRBJ2-7, with D possibly called TRBD1 or TRBD2 (6 bases each). Germline-derived CDR1 and CDR2 are MNHNS and SASEGT. This CDR3 comprises 15 residues. The V and J ends lost 4 bases and 4 bases respectively, with 17 bases between them. The CDR3 loop reads CASSAFGGPTYEQYF. The DNA for the CDR3 is TGTGCCAGCAGTGCATTTGGGGGGCCCACGTACGAGCAGTACTTC.

This clonotype showed up just once. This sequence may be a read error, since a much larger clone differs from it by one base. This sequence joins TRBV9 and TRBJ2-3, with D unresolved. The better agreement between TRBJ1-5 and the DNA end casts doubt on the J call. The CDR3 covers 16 residues. The germline V gene has CDR1 SGDLS and CDR2 YYNGEE. CDR3 residues: CASSSSNGGSTDTQHF. The CDR3 DNA is TGTGCCAGCAGCTCATCGAACGGCGGGAGCACAGATACGCAGCATTTT.

This clonotype was counted a few times. The J gene is TRBJ2-7, the V gene TRBV6-2 or TRBV6-3; perhaps TRBD1 as D (6 bases). The CDR3 runs to 14 residues. The germline gives CDR1 MNHEY, CDR2 SVGEGT. V lost 5 bases, J lost 1 base, and 12 bases lay in between. CDR3 bases: TGTGCCAGCAGTAACCACAGGGCATCCTACGAGCAGTACTTC. Translating it yields CASSNHRASYEQYF.